The rows below give T cell receptor beta chains drawn from one sample of a study of blood T cell repertoires in COVID-19. Here immunoSEQ multiplex PCR was the method, and the copy in TCRdb shows in-frame clones only, minus some. The sample yields about 670,000 clones, 70% to 90% seen once. Sample: peripheral blood. All receptors derive from a woman aged 18-29 years with acute or convalescent COVID-19. The CDR3 runs from the conserved cysteine through the conserved F or W. The D gene is left open where the match is weak. Clone size is not always given. Where it is, it says once, few, many or a class for expanded clones.

cdr3_aa: CASSLQGYDGYTF; cdr3_nt: TGTGCCAGCAGCTTACAGGGATACGATGGCTACACCTTC; cdr3_length: 13; clone_size: .; v_call: TRBV7-9; j_call: TRBJ1-2; d_call: .
cdr3_aa: CASSLTGGTSGATQYF; cdr3_nt: TGTGCCAGCAGCTTAACGGGCGGGACTAGTGGGGCGACCCAGTACTTC; cdr3_length: 16; clone_size: .; v_call: TRBV7-3; j_call: TRBJ2-5; d_call: TRBD2
cdr3_aa: CSVGAGVGTGELFF; cdr3_nt: TGCAGCGTTGGGGCGGGGGTTGGCACCGGGGAGCTGTTTTTT; cdr3_length: 14; clone_size: once; v_call: TRBV29-1; j_call: TRBJ2-2; d_call: TRBD2
cdr3_aa: CASSQDISGTEAFF; cdr3_nt: TGCGCCAGCAGCCAAGATATTTCAGGGACTGAAGCTTTCTTT; cdr3_length: 14; clone_size: .; v_call: TRBV4-1; j_call: TRBJ1-1; d_call: .
cdr3_aa: CASSQGGGQGQTNEKLFF; cdr3_nt: TGCGCCAGCAGCCAAGGAGGGGGACAGGGACAAACTAATGAAAAACTGTTTTTT; cdr3_length: 18; clone_size: .; v_call: TRBV4-1; j_call: TRBJ1-4; d_call: TRBD1
cdr3_aa: CASSFQGMNTEAFF; cdr3_nt: TGTGCCAGCAGTTTCCAGGGCATGAACACTGAAGCTTTCTTT; cdr3_length: 14; clone_size: .; v_call: TRBV27; j_call: TRBJ1-1; d_call: .
cdr3_aa: CASSPTGNTIYF; cdr3_nt: TGCGCCAGCAGCCCCACTGGAAACACCATATATTTT; cdr3_length: 12; clone_size: .; v_call: TRBV4-1; j_call: TRBJ1-3; d_call: .
cdr3_aa: CASSKSPGTSYGYTF; cdr3_nt: TGTGCCAGCAGTAAAAGCCCAGGGACAAGCTATGGCTACACCTTC; cdr3_length: 15; clone_size: .; v_call: TRBV27; j_call: TRBJ1-2; d_call: .
cdr3_aa: CASSQRILKATGGIGTEAFF; cdr3_nt: TGCGCCAGCAGCCAAAGAATTCTTAAAGCGACAGGCGGTATTGGAACTGAAGCTTTCTTT; cdr3_length: 20; clone_size: .; v_call: TRBV4-1; j_call: TRBJ1-1; d_call: .
cdr3_aa: CASSRGRVTGNTIYF; cdr3_nt: TGTGCCAGCTCCCGGGGGAGGGTGACTGGAAACACCATATATTTT; cdr3_length: 15; clone_size: .; v_call: TRBV6-5; j_call: TRBJ1-3; d_call: .
cdr3_aa: CASINRGSNEKLFF; cdr3_nt: TGTGCCAGCATTAACAGGGGTTCTAATGAAAAACTGTTTTTT; cdr3_length: 14; clone_size: .; v_call: TRBV3-1/TRBV3-2; j_call: TRBJ1-4; d_call: TRBD1
cdr3_aa: CASSQRDRRRVTEAFF; cdr3_nt: TGTGCCAGCAGCCAACGGGACAGGCGGCGGGTCACTGAAGCTTTCTTT; cdr3_length: 16; clone_size: few; v_call: TRBV5-8; j_call: TRBJ1-1; d_call: TRBD1
cdr3_aa: CASSFTGGGTEAFF; cdr3_nt: TGTGCCAGCAGTTTTACCGGGGGGGGCACTGAAGCTTTCTTT; cdr3_length: 14; clone_size: once; v_call: TRBV6-2/TRBV6-3; j_call: TRBJ1-1; d_call: .
cdr3_aa: CASKLRENYAYGYTF; cdr3_nt: TGTGCCAGCAAGCTCCGGGAGAATTACGCGTATGGCTACACCTTC; cdr3_length: 15; clone_size: .; v_call: TRBV28; j_call: TRBJ1-2; d_call: .
cdr3_aa: CASSLGDRTQEQYF; cdr3_nt: TGTGCCAGCAGCTTGGGGGACAGGACACAAGAGCAGTACTTC; cdr3_length: 14; clone_size: .; v_call: TRBV5-6; j_call: TRBJ2-7; d_call: TRBD1
cdr3_aa: CASSLGRTGAYGYTF; cdr3_nt: TGTGCCAGCAGCTTAGGAAGAACAGGGGCATATGGCTACACCTTC; cdr3_length: 15; clone_size: .; v_call: TRBV7-9; j_call: TRBJ1-2; d_call: TRBD1
cdr3_aa: CASSRAGGDPQHF; cdr3_nt: TGTGCCAGCTCACGGGCAGGGGGCGATCCCCAGCATTTT; cdr3_length: 13; clone_size: .; v_call: TRBV18; j_call: TRBJ1-5; d_call: TRBD1
cdr3_aa: CASSPHGAEAFF; cdr3_nt: TGCGCCAGCAGCCCCCACGGAGCTGAAGCTTTCTTT; cdr3_length: 12; clone_size: once; v_call: TRBV5-1; j_call: TRBJ1-1; d_call: .
cdr3_aa: CASSSRTGSGETQYF; cdr3_nt: TGTGCCAGCAGCTCCCGGACAGGGTCGGGAGAGACCCAGTACTTC; cdr3_length: 15; clone_size: once; v_call: TRBV5-4; j_call: TRBJ2-5; d_call: TRBD1
cdr3_aa: CASSLGQRPEAFF; cdr3_nt: TGTGCCAGCAGCCTGGGACAGCGCCCTGAAGCTTTCTTT; cdr3_length: 13; clone_size: few; v_call: TRBV6-1; j_call: TRBJ1-1; d_call: TRBD1
cdr3_aa: CASSQTRGRAGNTIYF; cdr3_nt: TGTGCCAGCAGCCAAACCAGGGGCAGAGCTGGAAACACCATATATTTT; cdr3_length: 16; clone_size: .; v_call: TRBV3-1/TRBV3-2; j_call: TRBJ1-3; d_call: .
cdr3_aa: CASRPGQGETDTQYF; cdr3_nt: TGTGCCAGCAGACCCGGACAGGGGGAGACAGATACGCAGTATTTT; cdr3_length: 15; clone_size: few; v_call: TRBV28; j_call: TRBJ2-3; d_call: TRBD1
cdr3_aa: CASSVGDRGSEAFF; cdr3_nt: TGTGCCAGCAGCGTAGGAGACAGGGGGTCTGAAGCTTTCTTT; cdr3_length: 14; clone_size: .; v_call: TRBV9; j_call: TRBJ1-1; d_call: TRBD1
cdr3_aa: CASSPHLGQGPLNTEAFF; cdr3_nt: TGTGCCAGCTCACCACACCTGGGACAGGGTCCATTGAACACTGAAGCTTTCTTT; cdr3_length: 18; clone_size: .; v_call: TRBV18; j_call: TRBJ1-1; d_call: TRBD1
cdr3_aa: CSVNAPGGGVEAFF; cdr3_nt: TGCAGCGTTAATGCCCCGGGAGGGGGGGTTGAAGCTTTCTTT; cdr3_length: 14; clone_size: .; v_call: TRBV29-1; j_call: TRBJ1-1; d_call: .
cdr3_aa: CASSPDSPQPQHF; cdr3_nt: TGTGCCAGCTCACCAGACAGTCCACAGCCCCAGCATTTT; cdr3_length: 13; clone_size: .; v_call: TRBV18; j_call: TRBJ1-5; d_call: .
cdr3_aa: CASSRTVTGSYNEQFF; cdr3_nt: TGCGCCAGCAGCCGGACGGTGACAGGCTCCTACAATGAGCAGTTCTTC; cdr3_length: 16; clone_size: .; v_call: TRBV4-3; j_call: TRBJ2-1; d_call: .
cdr3_aa: CSASVAGGPSGEQYF; cdr3_nt: TGCAGTGCTAGTGTAGCGGGGGGCCCGTCCGGGGAGCAGTACTTC; cdr3_length: 15; clone_size: .; v_call: TRBV20-1; j_call: TRBJ2-7; d_call: TRBD2
cdr3_aa: CASSDMGLGTDTQYF; cdr3_nt: TGTGCCAGCAGTGATATGGGGCTTGGCACAGATACGCAGTATTTT; cdr3_length: 15; clone_size: .; v_call: TRBV6-1; j_call: TRBJ2-3; d_call: .
cdr3_aa: CASSATGTVVEKLFF; cdr3_nt: TGTGCCAGCAGCGCGACCGGGACAGTGGTTGAAAAACTGTTTTTT; cdr3_length: 15; clone_size: .; v_call: TRBV9; j_call: TRBJ1-4; d_call: TRBD1
cdr3_aa: CAVGRSGNTEAFF; cdr3_nt: TGTGCCGTAGGGAGGAGTGGGAACACTGAAGCTTTCTTT; cdr3_length: 13; clone_size: .; v_call: TRBV10-3; j_call: TRBJ1-1; d_call: .
cdr3_aa: CSVEVREPGQGGYEQYF; cdr3_nt: TGCAGCGTTGAAGTGAGGGAACCTGGACAGGGAGGCTACGAGCAGTACTTC; cdr3_length: 17; clone_size: .; v_call: TRBV29-1; j_call: TRBJ2-7; d_call: TRBD1
cdr3_aa: CASSPLGGYGYTF; cdr3_nt: TGTGCCAGCAGCCCCCTCGGGGGGTATGGCTACACCTTC; cdr3_length: 13; clone_size: .; v_call: TRBV3-1/TRBV3-2; j_call: TRBJ1-2; d_call: .
cdr3_aa: CASRLTGANTEAFF; cdr3_nt: TGTGCCAGCAGACTGACAGGGGCGAACACTGAAGCTTTCTTT; cdr3_length: 14; clone_size: .; v_call: TRBV2; j_call: TRBJ1-1; d_call: TRBD1
cdr3_aa: CASSFGILNTEAFF; cdr3_nt: TGTGCCAGCAGTTTCGGGATCTTAAACACTGAAGCTTTCTTT; cdr3_length: 14; clone_size: .; v_call: TRBV2; j_call: TRBJ1-1; d_call: .
cdr3_aa: CASSKNLDRLLRMNTEAFF; cdr3_nt: TGTGCCAGCAGCAAGAACTTAGACAGGCTGTTACGGATGAACACTGAAGCTTTCTTT; cdr3_length: 19; clone_size: once; v_call: TRBV7-9; j_call: TRBJ1-1; d_call: .
cdr3_aa: CASQGHKDGYTF; cdr3_nt: TGTGCCAGCCAAGGACATAAGGATGGCTACACCTTC; cdr3_length: 12; clone_size: .; v_call: TRBV28; j_call: TRBJ1-2; d_call: .
cdr3_aa: CATTRQNTEAFF; cdr3_nt: TGTGCCACCACCCGACAGAACACTGAAGCTTTCTTT; cdr3_length: 12; clone_size: once; v_call: TRBV14; j_call: TRBJ1-1; d_call: .
cdr3_aa: CASSLGEELFF; cdr3_nt: TGTGCCAGCAGCTTAGGAGAAGAACTGTTTTTT; cdr3_length: 11; clone_size: .; v_call: TRBV7-9; j_call: TRBJ1-4; d_call: .
cdr3_aa: CSVLGTSGGVSYNEQFF; cdr3_nt: TGCAGCGTTCTAGGGACTAGCGGGGGGGTTTCCTACAATGAGCAGTTCTTC; cdr3_length: 17; clone_size: .; v_call: TRBV29-1; j_call: TRBJ2-1; d_call: TRBD2
cdr3_aa: CASTPPRGAISSYNEQFF; cdr3_nt: TGTGCCAGCACCCCTCCGCGGGGTGCCATCAGCTCCTACAATGAGCAGTTCTTC; cdr3_length: 18; clone_size: .; v_call: TRBV7-8; j_call: TRBJ2-1; d_call: .
cdr3_aa: CASSLNQGTGELFF; cdr3_nt: TGTGCCAGCAGTTTAAACCAGGGCACCGGGGAGCTGTTTTTT; cdr3_length: 14; clone_size: .; v_call: TRBV27; j_call: TRBJ2-2; d_call: .
cdr3_aa: CASSLSRLGTDTQYF; cdr3_nt: TGTGCCAGCAGCTTAAGTAGGCTAGGAACAGATACGCAGTATTTT; cdr3_length: 15; clone_size: .; v_call: TRBV7-9; j_call: TRBJ2-3; d_call: .
cdr3_aa: CASSLGDRPNYGYTF; cdr3_nt: TGTGCCAGCAGCCTCGGGGACAGGCCTAACTATGGCTACACCTTC; cdr3_length: 15; clone_size: .; v_call: TRBV9; j_call: TRBJ1-2; d_call: TRBD1
cdr3_aa: CSVYGNTEAFF; cdr3_nt: TGCAGCGTTTACGGTAACACTGAAGCTTTCTTT; cdr3_length: 11; clone_size: .; v_call: TRBV29-1; j_call: TRBJ1-1; d_call: .
cdr3_aa: CASSPVGQMYEQYF; cdr3_nt: TGTGCCAGCTCACCCGTGGGACAGATGTACGAGCAGTACTTC; cdr3_length: 14; clone_size: .; v_call: TRBV18; j_call: TRBJ2-7; d_call: TRBD1